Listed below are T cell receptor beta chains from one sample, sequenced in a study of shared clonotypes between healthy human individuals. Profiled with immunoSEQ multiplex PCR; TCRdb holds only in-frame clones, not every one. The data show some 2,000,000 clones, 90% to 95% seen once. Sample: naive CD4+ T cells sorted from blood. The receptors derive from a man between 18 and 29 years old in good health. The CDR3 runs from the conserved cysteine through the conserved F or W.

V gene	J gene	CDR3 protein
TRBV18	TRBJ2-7	CASSTGAAYEQYF
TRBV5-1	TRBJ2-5	CASSPTGGNMETQYF
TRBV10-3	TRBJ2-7	CAISESVAGPYEQYF
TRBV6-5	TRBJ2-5	CASSRGRQETQYF
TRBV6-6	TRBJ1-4	CASSYSIGGDEKLFF
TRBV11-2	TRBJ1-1	CASSPRGQGVLDTEAFF
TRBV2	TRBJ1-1	CASSGQHPTLNTEAFF
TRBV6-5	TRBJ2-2	CASRPGPPRTGELFF
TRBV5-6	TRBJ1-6	CASTSGQVLHNSPLHF
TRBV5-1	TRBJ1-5	CASSPDRMGQPQHF
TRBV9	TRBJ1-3	CASSGNPGVSGNTIYF
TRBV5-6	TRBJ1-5	CASSLASNQPQHF
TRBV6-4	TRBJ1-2	CASSEAGFYYGYTF
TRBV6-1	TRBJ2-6	CASSEWGSGANVLTF
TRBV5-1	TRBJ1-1	CASSGTSTGGGNKAFF
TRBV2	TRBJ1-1	CASGERTGASTEAFF
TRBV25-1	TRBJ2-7	CASTQRRGSPYEQYF
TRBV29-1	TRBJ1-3	CSVTNNSGNTIYF
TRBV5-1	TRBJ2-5	CASSSRTSGGRAQYF